This T cell receptor beta chain derives from a study of molecular identifiers for immune sequencing clone quantification. TCRdb used MiXCR to reprocess the PCR reads, holding one entry per CDR3 protein. The sample records about 510,000 distinct CDR3 sequences, roughly 23% being singletons. Trimming took off 4 bases at V and 0 bases at J, with 12 bases between the two ends. This CDR3 region has 15 residues. Germline CDR1 reads SNHLY; CDR2 reads FYNNEI. The chain joins TRBV2 to TRBJ1-1; D may be TRBD1 (6 bases). Sequencing was done on a sample of naive CD8+ T cells from blood, with Jurkat cell RNA spiked in. This sample's subset: FACS-sorted CD8+CD4-CCR7+CD45RA+ naive T cells. The receptor's source is a human donor in good health. Some libraries in this study had Jurkat cell RNA spiked in. The CDR3 DNA reads as TGTGCCAGCAGTGGCGGGGACAAAGTGAACACTGAAGCTTTCTTT. It specifies CASSGGDKVNTEAFF. The variable domain in full, with the rest retrieved from reference TRBV2 and TRBJ1-1, is EPEVTQTPSHQVTQMGQEVILRCVPISNHLYFYWYRQILGQKVEFLVSFYNNEISEKSEIFDDQFSVERPDGSNFTLKIRSTKLEDSAMYFCASSGGDKVNTEAFFGQGTRLTVV.